This TCR beta chain was identified in a study of shared clonotypes between healthy human individuals (dated by TCRdb to 2020 to 2021). About the study as a whole: A couple of women and a few men aged 18 to 49 years were included in the cohort. Per donor, three plates each were used for CD4 naive and CD4 memory, two for CD8 naive, and one for CD8 memory. The study deeply sequenced blood TCR repertoires of five healthy adults to estimate repertoire size and the extent of clonotype sharing between individuals. Different laboratories and diverse techniques were used to prepare libraries and sequence TCR repertoires, to increase sequencing depth and limit assay-specific biases. Leukapheresis yielded between about 0.9 and 9.5 billion PBMCs per donor. Broader findings and caveats from the paper: Naive subsets generally had larger estimated clonotype richness than memory subsets did. Incomplete sequencing was indicated by rarefaction of sorted-subset datasets, despite the large sequencing depth. About 4.5% of naive CD4, 3.5% of naive CD8, roughly 2.4% of memory CD4, and around 0.42% of memory CD8 clonotypes were shared across four donors. The genetic and exposure-history diversity represented was limited by the small number of donors. Sampling was restricted to blood, and TCR repertoires in tissues likely differ from the TCR repertoires found in blood. Higher generation probabilities were observed for clonotypes shared by all four sorted-subset donors than for non-shared clonotypes. Based on pairwise subsampling, the degree of clonotype sharing among donors was expected to be affected by sequencing depth.

The donors were healthy, HIV-negative adults who had no recently reported acute infections or vaccinations. All donors were Caucasian adults living in Nashville, Tennessee, USA. CD4+ T cells were enriched by magnetic negative selection, after which naive cells were positively selected on CD45RA and the negative fraction was taken as the memory subset. Blood was collected by leukapheresis, and PBMCs were isolated by Ficoll-Histopaque density gradient centrifugation and then cryopreserved in liquid nitrogen vapor phase. Analytical flow cytometry was used to check the purity and quantity of each magnetically sorted T cell population. Genomic DNA was isolated from every sorted fraction and measured by UV absorbance on a Nanodrop 2000c. TCR CDR3 regions were amplified from genomic DNA by multiplex PCR using the deep immunoSEQ assay. Extracted genomic DNA from each cell subset was distributed evenly across all wells of several immunoSEQ 96-well plates, and each plate was treated as a replicate. For sorted subsets, roughly 200 ng of genomic DNA, equivalent to some 33,000 T cell genomes, went into each replicate PCR. Purified libraries were quantified with a Qubit 3.0 fluorometer, sized on a Bioanalyzer 2100, and re-quantified with the KAPA Library Quantification kit. Every immunoSEQ 96-well plate was sequenced on a dedicated single-read 150-cycle Illumina NextSeq 550 flow cell. The authors processed their data as follows. Because the immunoSEQ output held only junctional sequences and lacked quality scores, the filtering could not match the filtering applied to full-length reads. Sequences were annotated with PyIR, a Python wrapper for IgBLAST v1.9, using IMGT germline references to assign V/J genes and CDR3. Reads with weak V/J assignments (E-value above 1e-6), missing CDR3, stop codons, out-of-frame junctions, or ambiguous translated residues were removed. V3J clonotypes were defined by identical inferred V gene, J gene, and CDR3 amino acid sequence. Percentage overlap between repertoires was computed as shared unique clonotypes divided by the size of the smaller repertoire. Three approaches were used to assess repertoire richness: RTK rarefaction, the Chao1 estimator, and Recon v2.1 estimates of unobserved clonotypes. Generation probabilities for all TCRbeta clonotypes obtained by the gDNA method from several donors were computed using OLGA. The clones in this table, taken by TCRdb from immuneACCESS, are in-frame only. Not every clone is retained; where verified, under half of the shortfall comes from an unresolved V gene, and the cause of the rest is unknown. V and J calls and clone size are as listed in that table; D and trimming were resolved from the DNA. This sample is represented by roughly 1,100,000 clones; around 76% of them were singletons. The ten largest clones take up approximately 1.5% of the sample.

About this clone itself: The specificity of this receptor is unknown. Nothing much larger sits one base from this clone, and base qualities are not available.

V is cut by 3 bases and J by 0 bases, and the space between the germline ends is 12 bases. Inclusive of the bounding cysteine and phenylalanine, the CDR3 is 15 residues long. The CDR3 DNA has 45 bases and is translated from base 1. The germline V gene (reference sequence) supplies CDR1 LNHDA and CDR2 SQIVND. The TCR was taken from a man aged 18 to 35 in good health. The chain is assembled from TRBV19 and TRBJ2-7, with the D assignment possibly TRBD1 or TRBD2, given 5 matching bases for each. The sequenced material came from memory CD4+ T cells sorted from blood. Interpreted using the paper, the cell subset or site label stands for: CD45RA-negative fraction. The base sequence is TGTGCCAGTAGTATGAGGGACGTGAGCTCCTACGAGCAGTACTTC. Translated, it gives CASSMRDVSSYEQYF.